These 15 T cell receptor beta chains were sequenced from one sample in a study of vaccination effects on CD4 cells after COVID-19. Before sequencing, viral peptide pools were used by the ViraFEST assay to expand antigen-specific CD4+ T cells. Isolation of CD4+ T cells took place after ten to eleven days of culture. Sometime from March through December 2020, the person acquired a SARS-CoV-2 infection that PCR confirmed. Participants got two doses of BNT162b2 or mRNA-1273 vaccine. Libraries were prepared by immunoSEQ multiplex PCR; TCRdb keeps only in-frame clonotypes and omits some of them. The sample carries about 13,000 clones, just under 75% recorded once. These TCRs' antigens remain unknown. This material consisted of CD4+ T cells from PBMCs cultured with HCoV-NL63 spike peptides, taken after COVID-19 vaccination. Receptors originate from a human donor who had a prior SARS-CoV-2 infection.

In DNA form, the CDR3 reads TGTGCCAGCCTAAGGGCTAGCGGGAGGGATTACGAGCAGTACTTC. It translates to CASLRASGRDYEQYF. The rearrangement joins TRBV7-2 to TRBJ2-7, with 12 bases identical to TRBD2. CDR3 size: 15 residues. Germline CDR1 SGHTA, CDR2 FQGNSA. The trim removed 8 bases at V and 4 bases at J, leaving 9 bases unmatched. The full variable domain, rest sourced from reference TRBV7-2 and TRBJ2-7, is GAGVSQSPSNKVTEKGKDVELRCDPISGHTALYWYRQSLGQGLEFLIYFQGNSAPDKSGLPSDRFSAERTGGSVSTLTIQRTQQEDSAVYLCASLRASGRDYEQYFGPGTRLTVT.

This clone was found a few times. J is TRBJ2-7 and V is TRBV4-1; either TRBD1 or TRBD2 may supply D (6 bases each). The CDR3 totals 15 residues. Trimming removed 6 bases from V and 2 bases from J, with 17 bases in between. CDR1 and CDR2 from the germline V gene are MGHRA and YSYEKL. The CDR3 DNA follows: TGCGCCAGCAGGAAGCGCCAGGGGACTGCCTACGAGCAGTACTTC. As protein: CASRKRQGTAYEQYF.

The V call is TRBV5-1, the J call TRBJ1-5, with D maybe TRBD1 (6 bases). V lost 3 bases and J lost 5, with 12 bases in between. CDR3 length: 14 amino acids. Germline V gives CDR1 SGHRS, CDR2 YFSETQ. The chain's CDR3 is CASSSGTPDQPQHF. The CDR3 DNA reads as TGCGCCAGCAGCTCCGGGACACCGGATCAGCCCCAGCATTTT.

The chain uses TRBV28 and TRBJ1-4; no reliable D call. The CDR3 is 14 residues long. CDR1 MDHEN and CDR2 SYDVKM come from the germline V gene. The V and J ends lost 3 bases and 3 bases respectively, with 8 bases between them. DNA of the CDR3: TGTGCCAGCAGTTTCCTCACGCCTAATGAAAAACTGTTTTTT. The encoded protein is CASSFLTPNEKLFF.

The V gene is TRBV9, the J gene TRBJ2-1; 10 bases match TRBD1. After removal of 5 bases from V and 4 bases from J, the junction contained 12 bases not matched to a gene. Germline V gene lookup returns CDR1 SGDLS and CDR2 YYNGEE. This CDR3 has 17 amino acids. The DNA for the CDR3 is TGTGCCAGCAGTACCCTTGCCGGGACAGGGGCATACAATGAGCAGTTCTTC. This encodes CASSTLAGTGAYNEQFF.

The CDR3 loop is CASSLILASYEQYF. In nucleotides, the CDR3 is TGTGCCAGCAGCCTGATACTAGCGTCGTACGAGCAGTACTTC. The gene calls are TRBV5-5 and TRBJ2-7, with TRBD2 matching 7 bases. The CDR3 runs to 14 residues. Per germline, CDR1 SGHKS and CDR2 YYEKEE (reference sequence). V lost 4 bases and J lost 4; bases outside the gene matches: 8. Drawing the rest from reference TRBV5-5 and TRBJ2-7, the complete variable domain is DAGVTQSPTHLIKTRGQQVTLRCSPISGHKSVSWYQQVLGQGPQFIFQYYEKEERGRGNFPDRFSARQFPNYSSELNVNALLLGDSALYLCASSLILASYEQYFGPGTRLTVT.

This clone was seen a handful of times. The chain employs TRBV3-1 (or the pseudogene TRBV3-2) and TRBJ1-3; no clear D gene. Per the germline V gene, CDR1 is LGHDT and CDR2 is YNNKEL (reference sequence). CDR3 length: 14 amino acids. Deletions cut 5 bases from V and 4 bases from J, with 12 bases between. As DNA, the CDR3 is TGTGCCAGCAGCTCCACGGGAGTCGGAAACACCATATATTTT. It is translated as CASSSTGVGNTIYF.

Written as DNA, the CDR3 is TGTGCCAGCAGCCAGGGCGGCGGGACCTACGAGCAGTACTTC. Translation: CASSQGGGTYEQYF. This chain connects TRBV3-1 (or the pseudogene TRBV3-2) to TRBJ2-7, with D possibly matching TRBD2 (6 bases). The CDR3 extends over 14 amino acids. With 3 bases removed from V and 2 bases from J, the gap between germline ends came to 11 bases. Germline CDR1 LGHDT, CDR2 YNNKEL (reference sequence).

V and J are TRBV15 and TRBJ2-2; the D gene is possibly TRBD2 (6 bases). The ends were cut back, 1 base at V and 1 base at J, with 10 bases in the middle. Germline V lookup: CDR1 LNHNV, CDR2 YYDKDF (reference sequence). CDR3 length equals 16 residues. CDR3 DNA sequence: TGTGCCACCAGCAGAGCCGGGAGCGAGAACACCGGGGAGCTGTTTTTT. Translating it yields CATSRAGSENTGELFF.

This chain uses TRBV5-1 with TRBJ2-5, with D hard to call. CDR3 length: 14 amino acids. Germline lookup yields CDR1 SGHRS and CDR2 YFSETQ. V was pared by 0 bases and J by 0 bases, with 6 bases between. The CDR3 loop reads CASSLDSNQETQYF. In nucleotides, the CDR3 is TGCGCCAGCAGCTTGGACTCCAACCAAGAGACCCAGTACTTC.

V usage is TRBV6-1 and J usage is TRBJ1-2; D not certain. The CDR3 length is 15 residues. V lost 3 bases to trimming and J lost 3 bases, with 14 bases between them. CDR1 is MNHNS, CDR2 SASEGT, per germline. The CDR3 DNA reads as TGTGCCAGCAGTGACCAGAATGGACCAGACTATGGCTACACCTTC. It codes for CASSDQNGPDYGYTF.

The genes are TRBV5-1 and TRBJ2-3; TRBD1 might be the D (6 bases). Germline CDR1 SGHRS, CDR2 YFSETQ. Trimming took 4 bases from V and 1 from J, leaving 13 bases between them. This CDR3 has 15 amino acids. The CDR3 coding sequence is TGCGCCAGCAGCCGGCTGCCAGGGGGCACAGATACGCAGTATTTT. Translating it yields CASSRLPGGTDTQYF.

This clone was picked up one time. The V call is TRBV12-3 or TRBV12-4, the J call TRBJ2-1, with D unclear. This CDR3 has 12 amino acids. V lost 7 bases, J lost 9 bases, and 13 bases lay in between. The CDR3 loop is CASMLIPLEQFF. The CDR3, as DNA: TGTGCCAGCATGCTAATCCCGCTTGAGCAGTTCTTC.

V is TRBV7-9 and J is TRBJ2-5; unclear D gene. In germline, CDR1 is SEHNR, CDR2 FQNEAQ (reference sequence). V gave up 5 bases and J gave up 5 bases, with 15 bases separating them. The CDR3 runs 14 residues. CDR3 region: CASSPRGLGETQYF. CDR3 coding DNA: TGTGCCAGCAGCCCCAGAGGTCTGGGGGAGACCCAGTACTTC.

CDR3 nucleotides: TGCCTTACGGGGGACGATAACTATGGCTACACCTTC. It codes for CLTGDDNYGYTF. V is TRBV29-1 and J is TRBJ1-2; TRBD1 might be the D (5 bases). CDR3 length equals 12 residues. Germline lookup yields CDR1 SQVTM and CDR2 ANQGSEA.